This is a list of T cell receptor beta chains from one sample in a study of identical twins. TCRdb redid the calling of the 5' RACE reads with MiXCR, one entry per CDR3 protein. The sample shows more than 1.5 million distinct CDR3 sequences, about 30% of them seen only once. What was sequenced was cord blood. The receptor source for this set is a newborn girl in good health. The CDR3 runs from the conserved cysteine through the conserved F or W. The D gene is left open where the match is weak. Some rows have no size entry. The others give once, few or many, or a class for an expanded clone.

d_gene	v_gene	abundance	j_gene	CDR3nt	CDR3aa
NA	TRBV5-1	NA	TRBJ1-6	TGCGCCAGCCGACTAGACAGCCTAATTTCACCCCTCCACTTT	CASRLDSLISPLHF
NA	TRBV3-1	NA	TRBJ1-6	TGTGGCAGCAGCCAAGATCTGGCAGGTCCTCTGAGCTCCTATAATTCACCCCTCCACTTT	CGSSQDLAGPLSSYNSPLHF
NA	TRBV20-1	few	TRBJ2-2	TGCAGTGCCGTCAGGGCGAACACCGGGGAGCTGTTTTTT	CSAVRANTGELFF
TRBD2	TRBV3-1	few	TRBJ2-7	TGTGCCAGCAGCCGGGGACTAGCGGGGGGGAACTCCTACGAGCAGTACTTC	CASSRGLAGGNSYEQYF
TRBD2	TRBV7-2	NA	TRBJ2-3	TGTGCCAGCAGCTTTCGCGCGGGAGAAGCAGGTACGCAGTATTTT	CASSFRAGEAGTQYF
NA	TRBV30	NA	TRBJ2-4	TGTGCCTGGAGTGGGGTTGGCAGGGAGGCCAAAAACATTCAGTACTTC	CAWSGVGREAKNIQYF
NA	TRBV24-1	NA	TRBJ2-7	TGTGCCACCAGTGCGGCAGGGACTGGCTCCTACGAGCAGTACTTC	CATSAAGTGSYEQYF
NA	TRBV20-1	NA	TRBJ1-5	TGCAGTGGCGGGGTTATCGGTCAGCCCCAGCATTTT	CSGGVIGQPQHF
NA	TRBV12-3/TRBV12-4	once	TRBJ2-1	TGTGCCAGCAGCCGGGACTTTCGATACAATGAGCAGTTCTTC	CASSRDFRYNEQFF
TRBD1	TRBV10-3	NA	TRBJ2-1	TGTGCCATCAGTGAGAGACAGGGGTACGAGCAGTTCTTC	CAISERQGYEQFF
TRBD1	TRBV6-5	many	TRBJ1-2	TGTGCCAGCAGTTACGGGACAGGGGGCGGCTACACCTTC	CASSYGTGGGYTF
NA	TRBV20-1	NA	TRBJ1-6	TGCAGTGCTCGACAAACGGGATCTTCACCCCTCCACTTT	CSARQTGSSPLHF
TRBD2	TRBV29-1	NA	TRBJ2-1	TGCAGCGTTTCTCGACTAGCGCTACGGGATGAGCAGTTCTTC	CSVSRLALRDEQFF
NA	TRBV7-2	NA	TRBJ1-1	TGTGCCAGCAGCTTAAGGTCAGCCGAAGCTTTCTTT	CASSLRSAEAFF
TRBD2	TRBV29-1	NA	TRBJ2-1	TGCAGCGTTGATTGGCATCTAGCGGGGGCCGGTGAGCAGTTCTTC	CSVDWHLAGAGEQFF
TRBD1	TRBV19	NA	TRBJ1-1	TGTGCCAGTAGTATGTGGGTCCGGGACAGGGGCCCAATGGGAGCTTTCTTT	CASSMWVRDRGPMGAFF
NA	TRBV7-9	few	TRBJ1-1	TGTGCCAGCAGCTTTGTGGGATCGAACACTGAAGCTTTCTTT	CASSFVGSNTEAFF
NA	TRBV6-5	NA	TRBJ2-1	TGTGCCAGCAGTTACTCGGGGCTAACGGGTGACTCCTACAATGAGCAGTTCTTC	CASSYSGLTGDSYNEQFF
NA	TRBV20-1	few	TRBJ2-7	TGCAGTGCTAGACCGGGGAGTCTCGGCTACGAGCAGTACTTC	CSARPGSLGYEQYF
NA	TRBV20-1	many	TRBJ1-2	TGCAGTGCTCTAAGCTATGGCTACACCTTC	CSALSYGYTF
TRBD1	TRBV12-3/TRBV12-4	few	TRBJ2-3	TGTGCCAGCGGCCGGGACAGGGGCGCGGGAGATACGCAGTATTTT	CASGRDRGAGDTQYF
NA	TRBV20-1	NA	TRBJ1-6	TGCAGTGCTAGAGGCTGGAGCTCCTATAATTCACCCCTCCACTTT	CSARGWSSYNSPLHF
NA	TRBV20-1	few	TRBJ1-6	TGCAGTGCTAGAGTCCCCGGCCGGGACTATAATTCACCCCTCCACTTT	CSARVPGRDYNSPLHF
TRBD2	TRBV20-1	NA	TRBJ2-1	TGCAGTCCTGGGGGGGGAGTCGGGGACAATGAGCAGTTCTTC	CSPGGGVGDNEQFF
NA	TRBV20-1	NA	TRBJ2-7	TGCAGTGCTAGAGATTCTCCCCGGGACCCCTCCTACGAGCAGTACTTC	CSARDSPRDPSYEQYF
NA	TRBV6-4	many	TRBJ2-4	TGTGCCAGCAGTGACTCGGGGAAAAACATTCAGTACTTC	CASSDSGKNIQYF
NA	TRBV20-1	NA	TRBJ1-5	TGCAGTGCTAGAGAGGCAGGCCCTCAGCCCCAGCATTTT	CSAREAGPQPQHF
TRBD1	TRBV28	few	TRBJ1-1	TGTGCCAGCAGTCCCCTAGGACAGGCGAGGAACACTGAAGCTTTCTTT	CASSPLGQARNTEAFF
NA	TRBV15	few	TRBJ1-4	TGTGCCACCAGCAGAGAGGGTTGGGGCAGCAAAAATGAAAAACTGTTTTTT	CATSREGWGSKNEKLFF
NA	TRBV27	few	TRBJ2-3	TGTGCCAGCAGTTTAATCCGCGTCCCCACAGATACGCAGTATTTT	CASSLIRVPTDTQYF
TRBD2	TRBV9	few	TRBJ2-3	TGTGCCAGCAGCGTTGGTAGCGGGAGAAGAGATACGCAGTATTTT	CASSVGSGRRDTQYF
NA	TRBV4-1	few	TRBJ1-5	TGCGCCAGCAGCCCCCGGTATATTGGCAATCAGCCCCAGCATTTT	CASSPRYIGNQPQHF
TRBD2	TRBV27	few	TRBJ2-1	TGTGCCAGCAGTTTATGGGGGACTAGCGGCCACAATGAGCAGTTCTTC	CASSLWGTSGHNEQFF
NA	TRBV20-1	many	TRBJ2-1	TGCAGTGCTAGCGGGACGACCATATCCTACAATGAGCAGTTCTTC	CSASGTTISYNEQFF
TRBD2	TRBV3-1	NA	TRBJ2-2	TGTGCCAGCAGCGGTACTAGCGGGGGGGCATCGGGGGAGCTGTTTTTT	CASSGTSGGASGELFF
NA	TRBV4-2	once	TRBJ2-2	TGTGCCAGCAGCCAAAGAAATAGCGGAACGAACACCGGGGAGCTGTTTTTT	CASSQRNSGTNTGELFF